This T cell receptor (beta chain) comes out of a study of blood T cell repertoires in COVID-19. Original analysis: The assay estimated nucleated cells by amplifying reference gene primers. Sequencing was performed with immunoSEQ multiplex PCR; in TCRdb, only in-frame clones are kept and a portion is missing. Clone size and V and J calls were adopted from that table, with D and trimming inferred from the DNA. This table holds about 270,000 clones, approximately 89% found once. In this sample, this clone turned up a few times. Germline values: CDR1 MNHEY, CDR2 SVGAGI. V was trimmed by 2 bases and J by 4 bases, leaving 9 bases between them. This CDR3 comprises 14 residues.

The sequencing sample was made of peripheral blood. This clonotype was obtained from a man aged 40-49 years who had recovered from COVID-19. The rearrangement links TRBV6-5 to TRBJ2-1; no firm D call. The CDR3 DNA reads TGTGCCAGCAGTTACAGACCGGAGTACAATGAGCAGTTCTTC. Amino acid sequence: CASSYRPEYNEQFF.